The rows below give T cell receptor beta chains drawn from one sample of a study of blood T cell repertoires in COVID-19. Sequencing used immunoSEQ multiplex PCR; TCRdb keeps in-frame clones, though not all of them. The sample includes just over 35,000 clones, more than 80% of them seen just once. The sample comprised peripheral blood. These receptor sequences come from a human donor in a cohort sampled during active or convalescent COVID-19. The donor label of this sample is uncertain. Both conserved end residues are part of each CDR3. The D gene is left open where the match is weak. Rows may omit the clone size; those that give it use once, few, many or a size class.

. . TRBJ2-1 TRBV6-5 CASSYLRASSYNEQFF TGTGCCAGCAGTTACCTCCGCGCGAGCTCCTACAATGAGCAGTTCTTC
. . TRBJ1-2 TRBV29-1 CSVSLRATGYTF TGCAGCGTTTCTCTCAGGGCTACAGGCTACACCTTC
TRBD1 . TRBJ1-5 TRBV2 CASRAPQGAANQPQHF TGTGCCAGCAGGGCCCCTCAGGGGGCCGCGAATCAGCCCCAGCATTTT
. few TRBJ1-3 TRBV3-1/TRBV3-2 CASRPQGNTRDTIYF TGTGCCAGCAGGCCACAGGGAAACACCAGAGACACCATATATTTT
. . TRBJ1-6 TRBV18 CASSPNTGVDSPLHF TGTGCCAGCTCACCCAACACAGGAGTGGATTCACCCCTCCACTTT
TRBD1 . TRBJ2-7 TRBV27 CASSPRDRVHEQYF TGTGCCAGCAGTCCCCGGGACAGGGTCCACGAGCAGTACTTC
TRBD2 once TRBJ2-3 TRBV7-8 CASSLWGSGGPQDTQYF TGTGCCAGCAGCTTATGGGGTTCGGGAGGGCCACAAGATACGCAGTATTTT
TRBD1 . TRBJ1-5 TRBV4-1 CASSLGGQGVGQPQHF TGCGCCAGCAGCTTGGGGGGACAGGGTGTGGGTCAGCCCCAGCATTTT
. . TRBJ2-1 TRBV11-3 CASKRVVTDNEQFF TGTGCCAGTAAACGGGTCGTTACCGACAATGAGCAGTTCTTC
. . TRBJ2-7 TRBV3-1/TRBV3-2 CASSQRGLNEEQYF TGTGCCAGCAGTCAACGGGGACTTAATGAAGAGCAGTACTTC
. . TRBJ2-2 TRBV9 CASSDIGISTGELFF TGTGCCAGCAGCGATATCGGGATTTCAACCGGGGAGCTGTTTTTT
TRBD1 . TRBJ1-1 TRBV7-2 CASSYLQGADTEAFF TGTGCCAGCAGCTACCTCCAGGGGGCAGACACTGAAGCTTTCTTT
. . TRBJ1-2 TRBV30 CAWSVGAGGYTF TGTGCCTGGAGTGTAGGTGCAGGAGGCTACACCTTC
TRBD2 . TRBJ2-5 TRBV5-6 CASSLGSGRETQYF TGTGCCAGCAGCTTGGGTAGCGGGAGAGAGACCCAGTACTTC
TRBD1 . TRBJ1-1 TRBV29-1 CSVLTGITEAFF TGCAGCGTTCTGACAGGGATAACTGAAGCTTTCTTT
. . TRBJ1-4 TRBV7-8 CASSLASGGHEKLFF TGTGCCAGCAGCTTAGCGTCCGGGGGACATGAAAAACTGTTTTTT
TRBD1 . TRBJ2-1 TRBV24-1 CATSDHTGTGGDLNEQFF TGTGCCACCAGTGACCACACCGGGACAGGGGGCGACCTCAATGAGCAGTTCTTC
TRBD2 . TRBJ2-3 TRBV6-5 CASSRGGKADTQYF TGTGCCAGCAGTCGGGGGGGGAAGGCAGATACGCAGTATTTT
TRBD1 . TRBJ2-7 TRBV7-3 CASSQGQGAAYEQYF TGTGCCAGCAGCCAGGGGCAGGGGGCTGCCTACGAGCAGTACTTC
. . TRBJ1-2 TRBV6-5 CASSRGYGYTF TGTGCCAGCTCAAGGGGCTATGGCTACACCTTC
TRBD1 . TRBJ1-2 TRBV14 CASSPGTGGSFLTRANYGYTF TGTGCCAGCAGCCCCGGGACAGGGGGTTCTTTCTTAACACGAGCTAACTATGGCTACACCTTC
. . TRBJ2-7 TRBV6-5 CASSYSIARKYEQYF TGTGCCAGCAGTTACTCGATTGCTAGAAAATACGAGCAGTACTTC
. . TRBJ2-3 TRBV5-6 CASSSSADTQYF TGTGCCAGCAGCTCGTCCGCGGATACGCAGTATTTT
TRBD2 . TRBJ2-5 TRBV6-4 CASSRTSGNRETQYF TGTGCCAGCAGTAGGACTAGCGGGAATCGCGAGACCCAGTACTTC
. . TRBJ1-1 TRBV28 CASSLPSGVYEAFF TGTGCCAGCAGTCTCCCAAGCGGGGTCTATGAAGCTTTCTTT
. . TRBJ2-5 TRBV5-4 CASSLGSWQETQYF TGTGCCAGCAGCTTGGGGTCCTGGCAGGAGACCCAGTACTTC
TRBD2 few TRBJ2-1 TRBV24-1 CATSDLGLAGVNEQFF TGTGCCACCAGTGATTTAGGCCTAGCGGGAGTTAATGAGCAGTTCTTC
TRBD2 . TRBJ2-3 TRBV2 CASSSGDARDTQYF TGTGCCAGCAGTAGCGGGGATGCCCGGGATACGCAGTATTTT
TRBD2 . TRBJ2-7 TRBV7-2 CASSLGAASGKEQYF TGTGCCAGCAGCTTGGGTGCGGCTAGCGGGAAGGAGCAGTACTTC
TRBD2 . TRBJ2-3 TRBV20-1 CSASLGLASRDTQYF TGCAGTGCTAGTCTCGGACTAGCGTCAAGAGATACGCAGTATTTT
. . TRBJ1-1 TRBV30 CAWSVSGREFETFF TGTGCCTGGAGTGTATCAGGAAGAGAATTCGAAACTTTCTTT
TRBD1 few TRBJ1-1 TRBV10-3 CAISVDRGRWNTEAFF TGTGCCATCAGTGTCGACAGGGGACGGTGGAACACTGAAGCTTTCTTT
TRBD1 . TRBJ1-2 TRBV28 CASRPDRIYGYTF TGTGCCAGCAGACCGGACAGGATCTATGGCTACACCTTC
TRBD1 . TRBJ2-7 TRBV11-1 CASSPLGTGWYEQYF TGTGCCAGCAGCCCCCTCGGGACAGGGTGGTACGAGCAGTACTTC
. . TRBJ1-5 TRBV4-1 CASSQAVGVGGNQPQHF TGCGCCAGCAGCCAAGCGGTCGGAGTGGGAGGCAATCAGCCCCAGCATTTT
. . TRBJ2-7 TRBV7-9 CASSLRASSYEQYF TGTGCCAGCAGCTTACGAGCTAGCTCCTACGAGCAGTACTTC
. . TRBJ2-3 TRBV30 CAWRPLPRGPRVSTDTQYF TGTGCCTGGAGACCCCTCCCCAGGGGCCCTCGTGTTAGCACAGATACGCAGTATTTT
TRBD2 . TRBJ2-3 TRBV28 CASSLLTTSGDTDTQYF TGTGCCAGCAGTTTACTTACGACTAGCGGGGATACAGATACGCAGTATTTT
TRBD2 . TRBJ2-3 TRBV30 CAWARREADTQYF TGTGCCTGGGCCCGCCGGGAGGCCGATACGCAGTATTTT
. . TRBJ1-2 TRBV19 CASSVDRDYGYTF TGTGCCAGTAGTGTAGATAGAGACTATGGCTACACCTTC
. . TRBJ2-7 TRBV3-1/TRBV3-2 CASSQERRGSYEQYF TGTGCCAGCAGCCAAGAACGTCGCGGATCCTACGAGCAGTACTTC
. many TRBJ1-3 TRBV3-1/TRBV3-2 CASSFREGNTIYF TGTGCCAGCAGCTTCAGGGAAGGAAACACCATATATTTT
. . TRBJ1-1 TRBV12-3/TRBV12-4 CASSPGNTEAFF TGTGCCAGCAGTCCGGGGAACACTGAAGCTTTCTTT
TRBD1 . TRBJ1-1 TRBV14 CASSQAGGHRTEAFF TGTGCCAGCAGCCAAGCAGGGGGACATAGAACTGAAGCTTTCTTT
. . TRBJ1-1 TRBV19 CASIRQANTEAFF TGTGCCAGTATTCGACAGGCGAACACTGAAGCTTTCTTT
. once TRBJ1-1 TRBV4-3 CASSLQKDTEAFF TGCGCCAGCAGCCTACAGAAGGACACTGAAGCTTTCTTT
TRBD2 . TRBJ2-2 TRBV25-1 CASSDPLETSGDLGELFF TGTGCCAGCAGTGATCCCCTAGAGACTAGCGGCGACCTAGGGGAGCTGTTTTTT
TRBD1 . TRBJ1-1 TRBV5-1 CASSSGQGTNTEAFF TGCGCCAGCAGCTCGGGACAGGGGACGAACACTGAAGCTTTCTTT